The clone carrying this T cell receptor (beta chain) was recorded many times. Diagnoses were established using clinical symptoms, serum thyroxine and TRAb, thyroid ultrasound and orbital computed tomography. Researchers took RNA transcripts and amplified the TCR beta CDR3 regions from them. First-round RT-PCR with HTBI primers amplified the TCR CDR3 region. Each CDR3 protein gets one entry after TCRdb re-called the multiplex PCR reads with MiXCR. The sample lists about 610,000 distinct CDR3 sequences, over 12% occurring once. The sample belongs to a study of T cells in Graves' hyperthyroidism and ophthalmopathy. V trimming: 5 bases; J trimming: 0 bases; junction bases outside the gene matches: 11. CDR1 and CDR2 (germline): SGHAT, FQNNGV. The CDR3 is made up of 17 amino acids.

The chain combines TRBV11-2 with TRBJ2-7, with 9 bases lining up with TRBD2. The sequence came from a woman between 40 and 50 years old with Graves' ophthalmopathy. Sequenced input: blood. The CDR3 is CASSRFGGRADSYEQYF. Here the CDR3 DNA reads TGTGCCAGCAGCCGGTTTGGCGGGAGGGCGGACTCCTACGAGCAGTACTTC.